This T cell receptor (beta chain) emerged from a study of T cell responses to AZD1222 COVID-19 vaccine. In the study overall: The study pooled second doses at about 4 or about 12 weeks. Findings and limits, study-wide: A rise in Spike-specific TCR breadth and depth followed two AZD1222 doses.

A word on this clone: Its antigen is currently unknown.

Profiling relied on immunoSEQ multiplex PCR, and the TCRdb table lists in-frame clones only, not all of them. The sample holds 200,000 or so clones; 90% to 95% are singletons and the top ten take roughly 10%. Trimming cost V 6 bases and J 16 bases; bases outside gene matches: 14. The CDR3 consists of 14 residues. Germline assignment: CDR1 SNHLY and CDR2 FYNNEI. The sequence came from an adult in good health. The rearrangement uses TRBV2 and TRBJ1-4; 10 nucleotides align to TRBD1. This specimen was peripheral blood, taken on day 0 of AZD1222 vaccination. The CDR3, as DNA: TGTGCCAGCAGCAGCCGGGACAGGGGCCTTTTTTGGTTTTTT. This codes for CASSSRDRGLFWFF.